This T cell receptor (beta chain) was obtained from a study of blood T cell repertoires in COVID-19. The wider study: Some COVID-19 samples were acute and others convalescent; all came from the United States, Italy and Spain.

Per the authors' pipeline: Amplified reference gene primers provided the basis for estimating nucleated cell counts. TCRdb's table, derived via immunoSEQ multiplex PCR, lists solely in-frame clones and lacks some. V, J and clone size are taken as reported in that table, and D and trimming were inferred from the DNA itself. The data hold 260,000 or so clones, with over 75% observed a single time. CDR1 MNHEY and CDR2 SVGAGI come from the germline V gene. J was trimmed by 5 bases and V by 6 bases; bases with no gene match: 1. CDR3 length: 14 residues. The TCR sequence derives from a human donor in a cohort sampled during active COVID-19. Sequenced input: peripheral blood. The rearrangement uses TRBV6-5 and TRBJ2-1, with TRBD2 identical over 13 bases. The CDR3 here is CASRGTSGNNEQFF. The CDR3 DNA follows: TGTGCCAGCAGGGGGACTAGCGGGAACAATGAGCAGTTCTTC.